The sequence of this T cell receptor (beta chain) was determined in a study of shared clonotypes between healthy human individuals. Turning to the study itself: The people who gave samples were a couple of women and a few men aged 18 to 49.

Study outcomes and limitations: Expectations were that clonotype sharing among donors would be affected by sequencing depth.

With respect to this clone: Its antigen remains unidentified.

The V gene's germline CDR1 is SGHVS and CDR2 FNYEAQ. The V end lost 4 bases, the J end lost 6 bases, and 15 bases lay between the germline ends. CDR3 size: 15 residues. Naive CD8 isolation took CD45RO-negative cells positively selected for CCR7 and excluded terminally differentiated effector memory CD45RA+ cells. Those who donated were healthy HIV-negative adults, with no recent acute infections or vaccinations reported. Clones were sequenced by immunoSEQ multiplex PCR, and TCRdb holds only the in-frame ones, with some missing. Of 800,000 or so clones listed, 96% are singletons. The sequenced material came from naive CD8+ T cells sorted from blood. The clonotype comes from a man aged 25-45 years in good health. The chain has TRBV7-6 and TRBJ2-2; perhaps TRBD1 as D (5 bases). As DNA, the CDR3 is TGTGCCAGCAGCTGGCAGGGTTTTAATTCCGGGGAGCTGTTTTTT. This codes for CASSWQGFNSGELFF.